This T cell receptor beta chain derives from a study of T cell changes during pregnancy in multiple sclerosis. Sequencing used immunoSEQ multiplex PCR; TCRdb keeps in-frame clones, though not all of them. The table lists about 79,000 clones, 90% to 95% of them singletons, with under 0.6% in the top ten. V was pared by 2 bases and J by 2 bases, with 13 bases between. This CDR3 is built from 15 residues. Germline CDR1 reads SGHDT; CDR2 reads YYEEEE. The chain carries TRBV5-6 and TRBJ2-5; D is perhaps TRBD1 (6 bases). This receptor was taken from a female donor with multiple sclerosis, enrolled in a pregnancy study. This sample comprised CD4+ T cells from peripheral blood mononuclear cells, obtained in the second trimester of pregnancy. The chain's CDR3 is CASSLVMGAQETQYF. The CDR3 region has the DNA TGTGCCAGCAGCTTAGTTATGGGGGCACAAGAGACCCAGTACTTC.